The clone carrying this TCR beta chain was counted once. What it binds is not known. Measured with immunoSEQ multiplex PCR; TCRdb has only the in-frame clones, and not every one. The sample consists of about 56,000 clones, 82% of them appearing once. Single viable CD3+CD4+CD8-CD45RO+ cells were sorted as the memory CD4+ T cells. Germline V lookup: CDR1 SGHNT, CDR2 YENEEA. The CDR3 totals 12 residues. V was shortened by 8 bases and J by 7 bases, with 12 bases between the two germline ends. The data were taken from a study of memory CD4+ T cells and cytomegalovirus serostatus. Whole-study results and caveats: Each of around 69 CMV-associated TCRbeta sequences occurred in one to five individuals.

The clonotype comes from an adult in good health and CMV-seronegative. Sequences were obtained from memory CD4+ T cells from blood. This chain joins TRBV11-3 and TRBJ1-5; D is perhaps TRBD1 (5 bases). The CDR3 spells CASGGEGQPQHF. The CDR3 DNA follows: TGTGCCAGCGGGGGGGAGGGCCAGCCCCAGCATTTT.